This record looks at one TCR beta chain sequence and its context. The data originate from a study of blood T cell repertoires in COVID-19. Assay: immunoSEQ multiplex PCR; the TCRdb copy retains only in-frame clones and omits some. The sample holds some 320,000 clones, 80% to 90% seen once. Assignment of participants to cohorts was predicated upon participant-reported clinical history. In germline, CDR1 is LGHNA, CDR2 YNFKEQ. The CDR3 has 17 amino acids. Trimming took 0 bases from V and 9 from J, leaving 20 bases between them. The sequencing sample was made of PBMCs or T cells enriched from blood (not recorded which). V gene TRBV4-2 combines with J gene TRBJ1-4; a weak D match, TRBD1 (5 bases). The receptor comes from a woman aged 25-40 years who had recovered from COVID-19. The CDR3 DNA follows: TGTGCCAGCAGCCAAGATCGTCTTAGGACATCCGCACAAAAACTGTTTTTT. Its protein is CASSQDRLRTSAQKLFF.